This section outlines one TCR beta chain sequence together with its context. Its specific antigen is unknown. No base-level quality is on record; no much larger clone is a single base apart. This entry belongs to a study of vaccination and CD4 T cells after COVID-19 (dated 2022 in TCRdb). Regarding the complete study: SARS-CoV-2 positivity had been established in the convalescent patients by nasal swab PCR, and mild disease was recorded in nine or ten of these patients and severe disease in one. Participants got two doses of the Pfizer-BioNTech BNT162b2 vaccine (n=8) or two doses of the Moderna mRNA-1273 vaccine (n=2). The convalescent cohort comprised six males and four females, including two Hispanic individuals, seven Caucasians, two Asians and one multiracial person. For stimulating the cultures, overlapping spike peptide pools were used, derived from SARS-CoV-2 as well as from the common cold coronaviruses HCoV-NL63, HCoV-OC43 and HCoV-229E. Control cultures used a CEFX viral epitope pool as positive control, an HIV-1 Nef peptide pool as negative control, or no peptide. Post-vaccine blood samples were collected a median of around 2.5 months after the second vaccine dose, ranging from about 13 to 241 days. Post-COVID blood samples from convalescent patients were collected a median of approximately 93 days after diagnosis, with a range of 35 to 161 days. In 10 COVID-19 convalescent patients and a handful of infection-naive healthy vaccine recipients, the spike-specific CD4+ TCR repertoire before mRNA vaccination was compared with the repertoire after mRNA vaccination.

Trimming takes 4 bases off V and 2 bases off J; junction bases not matched to a gene: 4. The CDR3 measures 15 amino acids from cysteine to phenylalanine. Only CDR3 DNA is held: 45 bases, read in frame from base 1. The germline V gene encodes CDR1 KGHDR and CDR2 SFDVKD. The receptor library was made with PCR. DNA from cultured CD4+ T cells underwent TCR sequencing with the Oncomine TCR Beta short-read assay at the Johns Hopkins FTIC core. The QIAamp micro DNA kit was used to extract genomic DNA from the cultured CD4+ T cells. The Oncomine TCR Beta libraries from cultured CD4+ T cells were pooled using unique dual indexes and then sequenced on an Illumina iSeq 100. The source study handled its data this way. Non-productive sequences were removed, and CDR3s that did not start with C, did not end with F or W, or were shorter than 7 amino acids were discarded. Antigen-specific clonotypes were identified using the MANAFEST web application through comparison of peptide-stimulated wells with reference and other culture wells. To be called positive, a clone needed an FDR below 0.05, an odds ratio above 5, and a productive frequency above 0.1% in at least two of three replicate wells. A clonotype was classed as cross-reactive if the clonotype showed significant expansion both in SARS-CoV-2 spike wells and in at least one common cold coronavirus spike condition. Similarity between CDR3 sequences was evaluated in R version 3.6.1 using Levenshtein distances (stringdist) and unrooted phylogenetic trees (ape). TCRdb trimmed the raw reads at Q25, called clones with MiXCR and kept productive beta chains. Rows with a matching CDR3 protein are joined into one entry that keeps the most common DNA and genes. These V and J calls originate from TCRdb's pipeline instead of the authors' own analysis. Recorded for this sample are under 25,000 distinct CDR3 sequences; about 51% of them occurred a single time. Clones ranked in the top ten supply almost 6% of the sample.

What the research found in general, with its limitations: In convalescent patients, nearly all vaccine-specific clones (304 of 307) were found to be mono-reactive for SARS-CoV-2 spike rather than cross-reactive with common cold coronaviruses. Among the post-vaccine SARS-CoV-2-reactive clones in convalescent patients, a median approximately 86% showed up only after vaccination, which suggests vaccine-specific priming. Relatively few convalescent patients were included in the study, and early timepoints after natural infection were not analyzed. An increase in the median number of SARS-CoV-2-reactive clonotypes from some 20 after infection to roughly 39 after vaccination was observed, but the change was not found to be significant.

The label giving this sample's treatment or condition can be read as: roughly ten-day PBMC culture with coronavirus spike peptide pools or control peptides (ViraFEST assay). To expand antigen-specific T cells with peptide pools and then pick out the expanded clonotypes through TCR sequencing, the study relied on the ViraFEST assay. The convalescent patients' positive SARS-CoV-2 PCR tests fell between March and December 2020, which was before the Alpha, Beta and Delta variants emerged in the United States. Under 2.5 million PBMCs per well were cultured in IMDM with roughly 5.5% human AB serum and 9 to 10 IU/ml IL-2, plus 10 ug/ml peptide pools. On days 3 and 7, half of the culture medium was replaced with fresh IL-2-containing medium. Once the cells had been in culture for ten to eleven days, the EasySep CD4+ T cell isolation kit was used to isolate CD4+ T cells by negative selection. PBMCs were separated from whole blood using Ficoll-Paque Plus gradient centrifugation and then either used fresh or cryopreserved at -140C. Each culture condition was generally run in triplicate wells.

The material sequenced was CD4+ T cells from blood, cultured in vitro. Recombination joined TRBV24-1 with TRBJ1-3; 7 central nucleotides agree with TRBD1. This sequence originates from a human donor who had recovered from COVID-19. This receptor has the CDR3 CATSDPTGAGNTIYF. Here is the DNA: TGTGCCACCAGTGACCCCACAGGGGCTGGAAACACCATATATTTT.